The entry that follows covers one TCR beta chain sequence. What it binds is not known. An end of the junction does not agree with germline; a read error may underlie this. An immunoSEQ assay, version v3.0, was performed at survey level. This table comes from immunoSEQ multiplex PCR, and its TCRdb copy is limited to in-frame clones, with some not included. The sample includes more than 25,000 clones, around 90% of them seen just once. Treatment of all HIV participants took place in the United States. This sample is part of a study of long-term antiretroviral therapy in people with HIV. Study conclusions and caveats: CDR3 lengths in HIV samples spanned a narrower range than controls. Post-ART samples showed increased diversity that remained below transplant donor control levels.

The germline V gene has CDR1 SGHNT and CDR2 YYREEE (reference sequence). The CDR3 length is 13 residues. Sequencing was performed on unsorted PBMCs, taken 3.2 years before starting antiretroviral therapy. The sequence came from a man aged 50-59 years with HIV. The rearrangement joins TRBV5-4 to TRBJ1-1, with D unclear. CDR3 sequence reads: CASRLVWAAEAFF. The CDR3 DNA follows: TGTGCCAGCAGGTTGGTGTGGGCGGCTGAAGCTTTCTTT.